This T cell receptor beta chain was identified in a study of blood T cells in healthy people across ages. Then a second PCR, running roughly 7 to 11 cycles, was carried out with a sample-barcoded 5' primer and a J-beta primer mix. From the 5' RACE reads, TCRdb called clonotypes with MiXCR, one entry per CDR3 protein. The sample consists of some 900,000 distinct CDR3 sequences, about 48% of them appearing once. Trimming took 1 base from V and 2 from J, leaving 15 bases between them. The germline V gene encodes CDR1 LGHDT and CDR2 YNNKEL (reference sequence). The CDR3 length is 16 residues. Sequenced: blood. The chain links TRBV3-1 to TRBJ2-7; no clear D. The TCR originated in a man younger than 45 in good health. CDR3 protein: CASSQVLVTQPYEQYF. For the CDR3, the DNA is TGTGCCAGCAGCCAAGTCTTGGTAACGCAGCCCTACGAGCAGTACTTC.